The clone carrying this T cell receptor beta chain was detected ten times or more. The CDR3 contains 12 residues. The V gene lost 6 bases and the J gene lost 6 bases, with 11 bases spanning the gap. The germline CDR1 and CDR2 sequences are SEHNR and FQNEAQ (reference sequence). The assay was immunoSEQ multiplex PCR, and TCRdb's table has in-frame clones only and misses some. The sample shows about 960,000 clones, about three quarters of them seen only once. This record comes from a study of shared clonotypes between healthy human individuals. The J gene is TRBJ1-2, the V gene TRBV7-9; D is uncertain. The sequenced sample consisted of memory CD4+ T cells sorted from blood. The subset denotes: CD45RA-negative fraction. The clonotype comes from a man between 18 and 29 years old in good health. As DNA, the CDR3 is TGTGCCAGCAGTTTTAGAAGTAATGGCTACACCTTC. It specifies CASSFRSNGYTF.